This is a list of T cell receptor beta chains from one sample in a study of blood T cell repertoires in COVID-19. Profiled with immunoSEQ multiplex PCR; TCRdb holds only in-frame clones, not every one. The profile shows 220,000 or so clones, 82% of them singletons. The source material was PBMCs or T cells enriched from blood (not recorded which). Every receptor here comes from a woman in her sixties who had recovered from COVID-19. Each CDR3 is given without its conserved first and last residue.

>TRBJ1-1|TRBV18
TSSPSLEANTEAF
>TRBJ1-6|TRBV9
ASSEARGSNSPLH
>TRBJ2-7|TRBV7-3
ASSLSPSRHPQY
>TRBJ2-1|TRBV5-1
ASSHGQGLYNEQF
>TRBJ2-1|TRBV5-1
ASSRGQAGNEQF
>TRBJ2-3|TRBV10-1
ASSDEGKKGTDTQY
>TRBJ1-6|TRBV18
ASSHGTNNSPLH
>TRBJ2-1|TRBV11-3
ASSGKPNPGQSYNEQF
>TRBJ1-4|TRBV11-2
ASSLNPVATEFEKLF
>TRBJ1-4|TRBV6-1
ASSEYGGSNEKLF
>TRBJ1-5|TRBV6-2/TRBV6-3
ASSPYTYSNQPQH
>TRBJ2-1|TRBV13
ASSPGTSANNEQF
>TRBJ1-1|TRBV3-1/TRBV3-2
ASSPYPGPGKVNTEAF
>TRBJ1-2|TRBV6-5
ASSYLGNAGGYT
>TRBJ2-1|TRBV5-1
ASSLGGLKDEQF
>TRBJ1-6|TRBV4-3
ASSRDRGNSPLH
>TRBJ2-2|TRBV12-3/TRBV12-4
ASRETGELF
>TRBJ2-5|TRBV7-9
ASSPQETQY
>TRBJ1-2|TRBV7-8
ASSLGVTRGYT
>TRBJ2-2|TRBV7-6
ASSLDRPNTGELF
>TRBJ1-1|TRBV29-1
SAYKTMNTEAF
>TRBJ1-1|TRBV9
ASSVEEVDTEAF
>TRBJ2-7|TRBV19
ASSILTRGPYEQY
>TRBJ2-1|TRBV19
ASSMTGGTFNEQF